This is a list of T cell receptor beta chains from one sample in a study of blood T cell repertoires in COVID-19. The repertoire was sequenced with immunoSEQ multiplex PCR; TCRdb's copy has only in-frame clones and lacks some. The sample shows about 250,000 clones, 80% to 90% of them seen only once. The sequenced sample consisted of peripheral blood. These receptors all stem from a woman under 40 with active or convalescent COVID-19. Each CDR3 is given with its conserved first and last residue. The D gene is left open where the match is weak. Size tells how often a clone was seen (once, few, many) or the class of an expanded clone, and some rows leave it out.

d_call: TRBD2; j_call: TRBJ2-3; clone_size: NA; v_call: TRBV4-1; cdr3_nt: TGCGCCAGCAGCCATTCTCCGACTAGCGGGGGCACAGATACGCAGTATTTT; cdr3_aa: CASSHSPTSGGTDTQYF
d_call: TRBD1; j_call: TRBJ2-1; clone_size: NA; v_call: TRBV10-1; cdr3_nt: TGCGCCAGCAGCGCAGGGGGTTGCTCCTACAATGAGCAGTTCTTC; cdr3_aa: CASSAGGCSYNEQFF
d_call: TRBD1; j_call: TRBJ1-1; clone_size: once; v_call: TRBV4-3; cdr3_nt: TGCGCCAGCAGCCAGGGATCGGGACAGGTGGGTGAAGCTTTCTTT; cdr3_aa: CASSQGSGQVGEAFF
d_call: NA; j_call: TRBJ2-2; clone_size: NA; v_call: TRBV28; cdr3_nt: TGTGCCAGCAGCCTTAGTCCGAACACCGGGGAGCTGTTTTTT; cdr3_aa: CASSLSPNTGELFF
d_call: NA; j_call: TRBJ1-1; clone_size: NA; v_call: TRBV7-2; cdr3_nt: TGTGCCAGCAGTCAAACTCAGGGTCGGGCTTTCTTT; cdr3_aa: CASSQTQGRAFF
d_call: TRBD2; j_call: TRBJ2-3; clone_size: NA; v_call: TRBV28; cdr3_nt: TGTGCCAGCAGTGGGCGGGGGGTTAAAGATACGCAGTATTTT; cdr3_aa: CASSGRGVKDTQYF
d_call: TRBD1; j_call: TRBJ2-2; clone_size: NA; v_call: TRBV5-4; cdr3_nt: TGTGCCAGCAGCGTCGACAGGGCCGGGGAGCTGTTTTTT; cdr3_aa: CASSVDRAGELFF
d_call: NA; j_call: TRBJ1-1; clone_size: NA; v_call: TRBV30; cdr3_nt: TGTGCCTGGAATAGGGGGAGCACTGAAGCTTTCTTT; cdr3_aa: CAWNRGSTEAFF
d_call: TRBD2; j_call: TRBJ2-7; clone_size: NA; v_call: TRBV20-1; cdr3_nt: TGCAGTGCTAGTGACCCGGGACTAGCCTATTACGAGCAGTACTTC; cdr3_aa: CSASDPGLAYYEQYF
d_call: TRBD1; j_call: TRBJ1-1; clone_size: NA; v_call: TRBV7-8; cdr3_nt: TGTGCCACCGGGGACAGGCTGTTCGACACTGAAGCTTTCTTT; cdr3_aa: CATGDRLFDTEAFF
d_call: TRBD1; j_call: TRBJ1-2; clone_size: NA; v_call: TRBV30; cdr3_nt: TGTGCCTGGAGTCCGGGACAGCCCTCTTCTTCTGGCTACACCTTC; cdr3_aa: CAWSPGQPSSSGYTF
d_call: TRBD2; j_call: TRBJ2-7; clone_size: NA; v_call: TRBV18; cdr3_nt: TGTGCCAGCTCACCAAAGACTAGCGAGGGCTACGAGCAGTACTTC; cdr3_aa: CASSPKTSEGYEQYF
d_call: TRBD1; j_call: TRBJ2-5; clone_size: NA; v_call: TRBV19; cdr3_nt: TGTGCCAGTAGTATATCGACAGGGTTAGAGACCCAGTACTTC; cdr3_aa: CASSISTGLETQYF
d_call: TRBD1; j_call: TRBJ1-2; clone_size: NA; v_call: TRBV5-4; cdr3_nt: TGTGCCAGCAGCATTCGGACAGGGGGCTATGGCTACACCTTC; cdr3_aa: CASSIRTGGYGYTF
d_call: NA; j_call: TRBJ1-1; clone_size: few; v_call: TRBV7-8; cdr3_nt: TGTGCCAGCAGCTTAGGCAGGGTCCTGAACACTGAAGCTTTCTTT; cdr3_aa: CASSLGRVLNTEAFF
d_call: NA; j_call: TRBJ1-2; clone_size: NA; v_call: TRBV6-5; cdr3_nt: TGTGCCAGCAGTTACGTTGCGGGTTCCAACTATGGCTACACCTTC; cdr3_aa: CASSYVAGSNYGYTF
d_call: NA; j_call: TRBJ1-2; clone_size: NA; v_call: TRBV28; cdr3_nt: TGTGCCAGCAGCCCCGAGACAGAACTCTCTTTCTATGGCTACACCTTC; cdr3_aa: CASSPETELSFYGYTF
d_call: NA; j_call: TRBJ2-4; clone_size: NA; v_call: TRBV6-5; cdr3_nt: TGTGCCAGCCAGGAATCCAAAAACATTCAGTACTTC; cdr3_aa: CASQESKNIQYF
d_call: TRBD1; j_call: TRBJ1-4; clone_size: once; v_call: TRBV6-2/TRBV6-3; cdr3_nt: TGTGCCAGCAGCCCAATCACAGGGGGTAATGAAAAACTGTTTTTT; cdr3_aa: CASSPITGGNEKLFF
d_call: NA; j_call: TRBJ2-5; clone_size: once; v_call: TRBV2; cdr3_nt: TGTGCCAGCGATCAGGGCACACAAGAGACCCAGTACTTC; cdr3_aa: CASDQGTQETQYF
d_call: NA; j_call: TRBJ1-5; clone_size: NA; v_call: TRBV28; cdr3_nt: TGTGCCAGCAGTGGAGCAGCTAGTAGCAATCAGCCCCAGCATTTT; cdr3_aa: CASSGAASSNQPQHF
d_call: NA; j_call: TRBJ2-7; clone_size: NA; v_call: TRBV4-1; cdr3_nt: TGCGCCAGCAGCCAAGATGGTCTAGCCCTCGAGCAGTACTTC; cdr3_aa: CASSQDGLALEQYF
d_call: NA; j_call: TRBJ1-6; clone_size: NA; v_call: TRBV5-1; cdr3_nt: TGCGCCAGCAGCACCCTCCCCTCGGGTTCACCCCTCCACTTT; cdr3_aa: CASSTLPSGSPLHF
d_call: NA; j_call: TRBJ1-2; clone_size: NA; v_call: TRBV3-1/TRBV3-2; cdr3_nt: TGTGCCAGCAGACTCAGTGGGTGGGGAAAGGCGGCGGGCTATGGCTACACCTTC; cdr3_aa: CASRLSGWGKAAGYGYTF